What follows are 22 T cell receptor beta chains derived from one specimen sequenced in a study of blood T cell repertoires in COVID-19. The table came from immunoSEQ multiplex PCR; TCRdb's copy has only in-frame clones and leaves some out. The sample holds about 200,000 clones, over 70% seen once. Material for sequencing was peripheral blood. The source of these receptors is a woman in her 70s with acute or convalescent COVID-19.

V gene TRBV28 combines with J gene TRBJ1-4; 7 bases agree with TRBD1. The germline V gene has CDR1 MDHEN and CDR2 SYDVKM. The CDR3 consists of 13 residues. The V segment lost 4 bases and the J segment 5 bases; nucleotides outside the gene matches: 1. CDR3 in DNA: TGTGCCAGCAGTTCGGGACAGAATGAAAAACTGTTTTTT. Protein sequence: CASSSGQNEKLFF.

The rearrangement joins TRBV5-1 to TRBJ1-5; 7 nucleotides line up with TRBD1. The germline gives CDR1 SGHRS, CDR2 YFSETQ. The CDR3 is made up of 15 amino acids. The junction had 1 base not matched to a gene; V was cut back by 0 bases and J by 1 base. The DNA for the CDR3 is TGCGCCAGCAGCTTGGAGGGGGCAAGCAATCAGCCCCAGCATTTT. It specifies CASSLEGASNQPQHF.

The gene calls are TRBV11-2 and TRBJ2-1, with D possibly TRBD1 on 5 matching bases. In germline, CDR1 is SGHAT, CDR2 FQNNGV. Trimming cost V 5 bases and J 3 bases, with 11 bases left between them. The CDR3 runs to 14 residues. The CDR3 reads CASSLGLHYNEQFF. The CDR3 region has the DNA TGTGCCAGCAGCCTGGGGCTGCACTACAATGAGCAGTTCTTC.

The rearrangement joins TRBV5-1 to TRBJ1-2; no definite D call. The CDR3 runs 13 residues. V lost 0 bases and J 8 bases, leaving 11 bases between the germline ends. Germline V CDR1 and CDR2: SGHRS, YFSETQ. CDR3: CASSLVGEEGYTF. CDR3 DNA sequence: TGCGCCAGCAGCTTGGTGGGAGAGGAGGGCTACACCTTC.

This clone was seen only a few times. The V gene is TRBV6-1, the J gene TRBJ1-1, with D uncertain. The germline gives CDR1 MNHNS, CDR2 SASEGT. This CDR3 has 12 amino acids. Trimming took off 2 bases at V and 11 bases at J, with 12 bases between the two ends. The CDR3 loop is CASSEKTNRAFF. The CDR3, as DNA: TGTGCCAGCAGTGAAAAGACTAATCGGGCTTTCTTT.

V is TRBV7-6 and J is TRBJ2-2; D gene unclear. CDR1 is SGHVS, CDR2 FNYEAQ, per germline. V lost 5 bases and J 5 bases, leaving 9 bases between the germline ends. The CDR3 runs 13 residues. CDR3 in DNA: TGTGCCAGCAGCCCCCTCGGGACCGGGGAGCTGTTTTTT. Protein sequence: CASSPLGTGELFF. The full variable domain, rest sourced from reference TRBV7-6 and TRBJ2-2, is GAGVSQSPRYKVTKRGQDVALRCDPISGHVSLYWYRQALGQGPEFLTYFNYEAQQDKSGLPNDRFSAERPEGSISTLTIQRTEQRDSAMYRCASSPLGTGELFFGEGSRLTVL.

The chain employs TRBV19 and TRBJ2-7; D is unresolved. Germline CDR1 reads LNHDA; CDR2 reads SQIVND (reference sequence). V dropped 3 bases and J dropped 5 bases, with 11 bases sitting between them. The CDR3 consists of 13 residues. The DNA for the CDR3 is TGTGCCAGTAGTATTGTCTTTCCCCACGAGCAGTACTTC. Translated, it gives CASSIVFPHEQYF.

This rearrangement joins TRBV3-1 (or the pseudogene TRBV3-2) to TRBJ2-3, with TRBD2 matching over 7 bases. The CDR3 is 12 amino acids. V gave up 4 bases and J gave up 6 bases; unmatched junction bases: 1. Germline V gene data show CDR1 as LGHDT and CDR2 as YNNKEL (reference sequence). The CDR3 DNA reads TGTGCCAGCAGCCCCGGGGGGGATACGCAGTATTTT. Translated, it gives CASSPGGDTQYF.

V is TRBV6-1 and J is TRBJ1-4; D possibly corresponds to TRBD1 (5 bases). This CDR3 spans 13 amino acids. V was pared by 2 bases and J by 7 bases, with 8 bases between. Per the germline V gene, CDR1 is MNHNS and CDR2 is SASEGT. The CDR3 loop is CASSEQGGEKLFF. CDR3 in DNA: TGTGCCAGCAGTGAACAGGGCGGTGAAAAACTGTTTTTT.

CDR3 amino acids: CASSFSGRARVGLFF. The DNA of the CDR3 is TGTGCCAGCAGCTTCAGCGGGAGGGCCCGCGTGGGGCTGTTTTTT. The rearrangement links TRBV6-5 to TRBJ2-2, with 10 bases fitting TRBD2. The V and J ends lost 6 bases and 13 bases, in that order; junction bases with no gene match: 14. There are 15 residues in the CDR3. CDR1 is MNHEY and CDR2 is SVGAGI in the germline V gene.

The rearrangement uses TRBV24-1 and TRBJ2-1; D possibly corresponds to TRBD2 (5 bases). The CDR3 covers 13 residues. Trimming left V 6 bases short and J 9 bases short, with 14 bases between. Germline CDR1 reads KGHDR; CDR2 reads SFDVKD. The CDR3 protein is CATSSGGFIEQFF. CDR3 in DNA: TGTGCCACCAGTAGCGGAGGCTTTATTGAGCAGTTCTTC.

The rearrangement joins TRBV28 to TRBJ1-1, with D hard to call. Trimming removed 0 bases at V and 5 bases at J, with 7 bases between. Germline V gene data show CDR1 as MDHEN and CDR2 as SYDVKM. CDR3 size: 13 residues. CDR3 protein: CASSLWTRTEAFF. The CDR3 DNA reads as TGTGCCAGCAGTTTATGGACGAGGACTGAAGCTTTCTTT.

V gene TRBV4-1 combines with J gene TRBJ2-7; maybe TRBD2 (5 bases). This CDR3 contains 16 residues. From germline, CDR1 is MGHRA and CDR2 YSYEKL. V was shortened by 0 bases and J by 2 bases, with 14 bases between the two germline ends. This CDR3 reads CASSQDFGQAAYEQYF. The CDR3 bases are TGCGCCAGCAGCCAAGATTTTGGCCAAGCGGCCTACGAGCAGTACTTC.

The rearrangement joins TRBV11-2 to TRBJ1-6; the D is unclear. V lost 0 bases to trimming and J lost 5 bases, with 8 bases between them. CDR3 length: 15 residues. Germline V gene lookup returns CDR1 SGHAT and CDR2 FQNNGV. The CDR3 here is CASSLDRPNNSPLHF. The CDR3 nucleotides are TGTGCCAGCAGCTTAGACAGGCCGAATAATTCACCCCTCCACTTT.

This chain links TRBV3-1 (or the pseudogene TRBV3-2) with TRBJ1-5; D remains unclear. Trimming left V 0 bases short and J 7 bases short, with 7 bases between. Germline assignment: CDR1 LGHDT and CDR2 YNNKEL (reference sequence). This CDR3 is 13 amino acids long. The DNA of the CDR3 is TGTGCCAGCAGCCAAGATGTCGGGCAGCCCCAGCATTTT. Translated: CASSQDVGQPQHF.

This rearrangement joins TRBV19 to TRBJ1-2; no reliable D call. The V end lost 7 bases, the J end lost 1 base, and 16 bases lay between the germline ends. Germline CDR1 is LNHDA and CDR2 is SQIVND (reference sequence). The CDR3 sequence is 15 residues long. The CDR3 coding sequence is TGTGCCAGTAACGTCACGCCCGGAGTTAACTATGGCTACACCTTC. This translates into CASNVTPGVNYGYTF. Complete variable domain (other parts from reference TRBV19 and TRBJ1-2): DGGITQSPKYLFRKEGQNVTLSCEQNLNHDAMYWYRQDPGQGLRLIYYSQIVNDFQKGDIAEGYSVSREKKESFPLTVTSAQKNPTAFYLCASNVTPGVNYGYTFGSGTRLTVV.

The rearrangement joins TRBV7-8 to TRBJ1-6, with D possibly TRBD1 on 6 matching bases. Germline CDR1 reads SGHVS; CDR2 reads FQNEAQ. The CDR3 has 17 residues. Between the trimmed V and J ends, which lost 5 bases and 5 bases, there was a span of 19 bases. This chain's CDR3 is CASSPTPGQAHNSPLHF. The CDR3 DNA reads TGTGCCAGCAGCCCCACCCCGGGACAAGCTCATAATTCACCCCTCCACTTT.

CDR3 DNA: TGTGCCACCAGTGATTCTACACAGGGGAATAGCGCAGATACGCAGTATTTT. The encoded protein is CATSDSTQGNSADTQYF. The rearrangement links TRBV24-1 to TRBJ2-3; 7 nucleotides line up with TRBD1. Unmatched junction bases numbered 11, after V lost 2 bases and J lost 4 bases. The CDR3 spans 17 residues. From germline, CDR1 is KGHDR and CDR2 SFDVKD.

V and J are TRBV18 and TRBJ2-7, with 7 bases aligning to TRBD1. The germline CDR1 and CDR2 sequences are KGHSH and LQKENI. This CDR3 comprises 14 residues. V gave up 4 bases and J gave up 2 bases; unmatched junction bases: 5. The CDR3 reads CASSLGTAAYEQYF. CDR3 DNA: TGTGCCAGCTCACTAGGGACAGCAGCCTACGAGCAGTACTTC.

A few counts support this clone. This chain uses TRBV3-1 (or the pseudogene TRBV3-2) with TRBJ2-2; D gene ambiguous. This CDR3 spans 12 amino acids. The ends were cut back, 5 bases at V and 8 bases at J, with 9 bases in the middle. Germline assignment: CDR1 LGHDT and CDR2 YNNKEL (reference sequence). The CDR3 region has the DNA TGTGCCAGCAGCTTCCCCCCTGGGGAGCTGTTTTTT. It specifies CASSFPPGELFF.

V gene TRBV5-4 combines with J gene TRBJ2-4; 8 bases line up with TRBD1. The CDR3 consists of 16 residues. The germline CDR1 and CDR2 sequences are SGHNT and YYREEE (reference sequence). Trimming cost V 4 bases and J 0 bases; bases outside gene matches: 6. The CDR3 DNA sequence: TGTGCCAGCAGCGCCGGACAGGGTCTAGCCAAAAACATTCAGTACTTC. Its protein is CASSAGQGLAKNIQYF.

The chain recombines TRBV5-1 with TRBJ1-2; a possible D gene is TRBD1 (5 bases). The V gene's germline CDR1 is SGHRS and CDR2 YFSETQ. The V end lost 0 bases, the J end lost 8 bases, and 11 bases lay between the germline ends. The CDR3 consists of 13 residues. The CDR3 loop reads CASSLEPGIGYTF. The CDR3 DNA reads TGCGCCAGCAGCTTGGAGCCAGGGATCGGCTACACCTTC.